Following are 9 T cell receptor beta chains from one sample sequenced in a study of control samples from healthy donors and cancer patients (TCRdb year 2020). Libraries were built with the immunoSEQ multiplex PCR assay. Not all clones reach the TCRdb copy of this immuneACCESS table, which keeps in-frame sequences only. Checked studies attribute under half of the gap to unresolved V genes and leave the rest unexplained. This sample gives 130,000 or so clones in total; roughly 84% of them show up just once. The ten biggest clones cover around 9.4% of the sample. The sequencing sample was made of blood. These receptors were collected from a man aged 35-49 years in good health.

The chain joins TRBV9 to TRBJ2-1; 7 bases are a match to TRBD2. Germline V gene sequence: CDR1 SGDLS, CDR2 YYNGEE. This CDR3 has 15 amino acids. Unmatched junction bases numbered 3, after V lost 0 bases and J lost 3 bases. The DNA of the CDR3 is TGTGCCAGCAGCGTAGCGGGAGGAAGCTACAATGAGCAGTTCTTC. Translating gives CASSVAGGSYNEQFF.

This clone showed up just once. The V and J genes are TRBV5-4 and TRBJ1-1; 8 nucleotides line up with TRBD1. Germline V lookup: CDR1 SGHNT, CDR2 YYREEE (reference sequence). The trim removed 3 bases at V and 4 bases at J, leaving 8 bases unmatched. CDR3 length: 15 amino acids. The CDR3 DNA reads TGTGCCAGCAGCTCACCAGGGGGCTCTGGCACTGAAGCTTTCTTT. Translated: CASSSPGGSGTEAFF.

This chain joins TRBV19 and TRBJ2-1, with 7 bases lining up with TRBD1. With 4 bases clipped from V and 0 bases from J, the junction kept 6 bases outside the gene matches. Per germline, CDR1 LNHDA and CDR2 SQIVND (reference sequence). The CDR3 is 16 residues long. CDR3 in amino acids: CASSNTGVSSYNEQFF. In nucleotides, the CDR3 is TGTGCCAGTAGTAATACAGGGGTCAGCTCCTACAATGAGCAGTTCTTC.

The chain combines TRBV7-2 with TRBJ2-2; D is perhaps TRBD2 (6 bases). Germline V gene sequence: CDR1 SGHTA, CDR2 FQGNSA. CDR3 size: 18 residues. V lost 2 bases, J lost 1 base, and 17 bases lay in between. CDR3 residues: CASSLRWIASENTGELFF. The CDR3 nucleotides are TGTGCCAGCAGCTTACGATGGATTGCTAGCGAGAACACCGGGGAGCTGTTTTTT.

V is TRBV11-3 and J is TRBJ1-1, with unresolved D. The CDR3 is 13 residues long. Germline V CDR1 and CDR2: SGHNT, YENEEA. V lost 1 base to trimming and J lost 1 base, with 4 bases between them. CDR3 sequence reads: CASSLGQNTEAFF. CDR3 nucleotide sequence: TGTGCCAGCAGCTTAGGACAGAACACTGAAGCTTTCTTT.

This chain joins TRBV29-1 and TRBJ2-7; D is unclear. Trimming shortened V by 0 bases and J by 3 bases, and 9 bases separated the two germline ends. Germline CDR1 SQVTM, CDR2 ANQGSEA. The CDR3 consists of 13 residues. The CDR3 spells CSVEEKANYEQYF. As DNA, the CDR3 is TGCAGCGTTGAAGAAAAAGCCAACTACGAGCAGTACTTC.

The rearrangement links TRBV4-3 to TRBJ2-7, with TRBD2 matching over 7 bases. The CDR3 covers 18 residues. Losses at the gene ends were 3 bases for V and 0 bases for J; bases not matched to a gene: 14. The V gene's germline CDR1 is LGHNA and CDR2 YSLEER. CDR3 coding DNA: TGCGCCAGCAGCCAGGCGGCGGTGTGGCGGGGGAGCTCCTACGAGCAGTACTTC. As protein: CASSQAAVWRGSSYEQYF.

The count of this clone is one. This sequence joins TRBV18 and TRBJ2-1; the match to TRBD2 covers 15 bases. The CDR3 spans 16 residues. V shed 4 bases, J shed 11 bases, and the junction held 9 bases outside the gene matches. Germline assignment: CDR1 KGHSH and CDR2 LQKENI. The CDR3 DNA reads TGTGCCAGCTCACTTTTGCTGGGACTAGCGGGGGGAAAGCAGTTCTTC. Translating gives CASSLLLGLAGGKQFF.

This clone was picked up a small number of times. The chain combines TRBV2 with TRBJ2-1; 13 bases are shared with TRBD2. V was clipped by 3 bases and J by 8 bases; unmatched bases: 4. This CDR3 spans 15 amino acids. CDR1 is SNHLY and CDR2 is FYNNEI in the germline V gene. The CDR3 DNA follows: TGTGCCAGCAGTGACACTAGCGGGGGGGTCGATGAGCAGTTCTTC. It translates to CASSDTSGGVDEQFF. Supplemented by reference TRBV2 and TRBJ2-1, the full variable domain reads EPEVTQTPSHQVTQMGQEVILRCVPISNHLYFYWYRQILGQKVEFLVSFYNNEISEKSEIFDDQFSVERPDGSNFTLKIRSTKLEDSAMYFCASSDTSGGVDEQFFGPGTRLTVL.